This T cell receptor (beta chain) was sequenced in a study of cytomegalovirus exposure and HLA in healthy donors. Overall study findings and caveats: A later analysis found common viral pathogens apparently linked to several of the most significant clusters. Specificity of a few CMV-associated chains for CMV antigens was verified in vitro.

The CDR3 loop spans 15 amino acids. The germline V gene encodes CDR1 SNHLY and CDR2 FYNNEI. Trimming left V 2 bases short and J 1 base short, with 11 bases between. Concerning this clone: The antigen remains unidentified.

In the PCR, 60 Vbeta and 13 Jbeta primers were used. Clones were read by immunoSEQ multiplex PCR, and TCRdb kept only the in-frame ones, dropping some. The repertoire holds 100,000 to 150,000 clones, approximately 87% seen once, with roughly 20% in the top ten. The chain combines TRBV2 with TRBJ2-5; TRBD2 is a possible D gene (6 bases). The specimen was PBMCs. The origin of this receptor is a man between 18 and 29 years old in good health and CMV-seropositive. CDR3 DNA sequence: TGTGCCAGCAGTGAAATTAGCGGCCCCCAAGAGACCCAGTACTTC. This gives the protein CASSEISGPQETQYF.